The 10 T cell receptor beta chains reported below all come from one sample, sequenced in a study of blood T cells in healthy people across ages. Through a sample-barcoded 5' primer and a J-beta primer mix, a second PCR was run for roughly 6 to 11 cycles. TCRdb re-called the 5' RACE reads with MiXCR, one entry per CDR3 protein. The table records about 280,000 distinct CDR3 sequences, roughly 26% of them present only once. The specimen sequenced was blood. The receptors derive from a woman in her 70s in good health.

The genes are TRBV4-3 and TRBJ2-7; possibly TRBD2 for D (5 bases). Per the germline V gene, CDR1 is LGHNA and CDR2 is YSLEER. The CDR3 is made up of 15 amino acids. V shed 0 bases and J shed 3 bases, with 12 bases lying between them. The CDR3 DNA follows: TGCGCCAGCAGCCAAGATCCAGCGGCCTACTACGAGCAGTACTTC. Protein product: CASSQDPAAYYEQYF.

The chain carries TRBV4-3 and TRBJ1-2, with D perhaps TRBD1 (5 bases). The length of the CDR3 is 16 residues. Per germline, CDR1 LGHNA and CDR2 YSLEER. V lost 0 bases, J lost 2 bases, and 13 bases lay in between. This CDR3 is CASSQDQANRNYGYTF. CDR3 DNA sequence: TGCGCCAGCAGCCAAGATCAGGCCAACAGGAACTATGGCTACACCTTC.

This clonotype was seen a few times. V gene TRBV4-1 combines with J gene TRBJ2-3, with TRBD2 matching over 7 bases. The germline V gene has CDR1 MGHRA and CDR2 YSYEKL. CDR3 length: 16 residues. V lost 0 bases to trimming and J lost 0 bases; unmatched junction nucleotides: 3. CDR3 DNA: TGCGCCAGCAGCCAAGATCCCGGGAGGAGCACAGATACGCAGTATTTT. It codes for CASSQDPGRSTDTQYF.

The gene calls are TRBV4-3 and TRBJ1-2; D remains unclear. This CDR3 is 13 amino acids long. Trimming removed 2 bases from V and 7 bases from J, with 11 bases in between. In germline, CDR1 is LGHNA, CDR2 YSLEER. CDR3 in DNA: TGCGCCAGCAGCCAATCCCCGGCGGGTGGCTACACCTTC. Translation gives CASSQSPAGGYTF.

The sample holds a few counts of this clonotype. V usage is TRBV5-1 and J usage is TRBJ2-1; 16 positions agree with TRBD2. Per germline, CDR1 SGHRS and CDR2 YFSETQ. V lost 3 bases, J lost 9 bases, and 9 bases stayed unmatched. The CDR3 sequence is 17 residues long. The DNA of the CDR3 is TGCGCCAGCAGCTGGGGACTAGCGGGAGGGTATTCTGGTGAGCAGTTCTTC. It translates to CASSWGLAGGYSGEQFF.

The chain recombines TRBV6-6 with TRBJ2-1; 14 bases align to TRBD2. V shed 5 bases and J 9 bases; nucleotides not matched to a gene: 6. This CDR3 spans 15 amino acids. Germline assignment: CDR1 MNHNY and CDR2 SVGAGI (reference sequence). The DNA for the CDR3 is TGTGCCAGCAGTCCGACTAGCGGGAGGGCTGGTGAGCAGTTCTTC. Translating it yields CASSPTSGRAGEQFF.

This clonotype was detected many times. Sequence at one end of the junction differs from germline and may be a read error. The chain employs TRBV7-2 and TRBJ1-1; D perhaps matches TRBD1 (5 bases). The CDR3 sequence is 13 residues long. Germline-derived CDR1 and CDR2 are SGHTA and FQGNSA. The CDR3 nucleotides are TGTGCCAGCCGCTTTCAGGGGAACACTGAAGCTTTCTTT. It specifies CASRFQGNTEAFF.

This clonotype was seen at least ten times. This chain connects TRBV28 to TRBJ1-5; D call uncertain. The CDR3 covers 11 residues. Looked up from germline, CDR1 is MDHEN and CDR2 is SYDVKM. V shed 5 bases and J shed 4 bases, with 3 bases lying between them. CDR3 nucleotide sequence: TGTGCCAGCAGTGATAATCAGCCCCAGCATTTT. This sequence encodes CASSDNQPQHF.

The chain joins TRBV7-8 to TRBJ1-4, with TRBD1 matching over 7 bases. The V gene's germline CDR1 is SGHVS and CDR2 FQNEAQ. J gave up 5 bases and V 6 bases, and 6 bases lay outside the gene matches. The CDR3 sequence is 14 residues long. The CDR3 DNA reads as TGTGCCAGCAGGCGGGACAGTTACAATGAAAAACTGTTTTTT. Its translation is CASRRDSYNEKLFF.

CDR3 bases: TGTGCCAGCAGCTTAAGGATGTGGGAGCCCCAGCATTTT. Protein: CASSLRMWEPQHF. The chain recombines TRBV7-2 with TRBJ1-5, with D hard to call. Deletions cut 2 bases from V and 8 bases from J, with 10 bases between. Looked up from germline, CDR1 is SGHTA and CDR2 is FQGNSA. This CDR3 is 13 amino acids long.